These T cell receptor beta chains were read from a single sample in a study of sequential checkpoint blockade in melanoma. TCRdb's copy holds only in-frame clones and misses some; the assay was immunoSEQ multiplex PCR. Here the sample spans 32,000 or so clones, more than 70% being singletons. The sample here was CD8+ T cells sorted from blood (inferred from file names), taken from a patient given nivolumab and ipilimumab in sequence. The receptors stem from a human donor with melanoma. Both conserved end residues are part of each CDR3. D genes are given only for firm matches. The listing skips clone size in some rows; elsewhere it reads once, few, many or a size class.

NA | NA | TRBV7-9 | CASRNAGWNTEAFF
NA | NA | TRBV27 | CASSIGGRLQETQYF
TRBD1 | NA | TRBV5-6 | CASSWDRINYGYTF
NA | NA | TRBV6-5 | CASSIIGGTEQFF
NA | NA | TRBV19 | CASSPLADEQFF
NA | few | TRBV5-6 | CASSFTQGLYEQYF
NA | once | TRBV27 | CASSLIARGWNEQYF
NA | NA | TRBV7-8 | CASSNQAGTYNEQFF
NA | NA | TRBV7-2 | CASSLVGQGTYEQYF
NA | NA | TRBV9 | CASSPMGRIPAYEQYF
NA | NA | TRBV6-6 | CASRLRDTGNSPLHF
NA | NA | TRBV4-1 | CASRKEEGMNTEAFF
NA | NA | TRBV4-1 | CASSPRQKNTEAFF
TRBD1 | NA | TRBV9 | CASSDNTLAGGISYGYTF
NA | few | TRBV7-9 | CASNWGENTEAFF
NA | few | TRBV5-1 | CASSLALDSYEQYF
NA | NA | TRBV19 | CASSPRRVNEQFF
TRBD2 | NA | TRBV6-1 | CASSIGTSGLNEQFF
TRBD1 | NA | TRBV5-1 | CASSLGRGLSYEQYF
TRBD2 | NA | TRBV27 | CASSPERGVSYEQYF
TRBD2 | NA | TRBV6-5 | CASSYIASGSWETQYF
NA | once | TRBV27 | CASSFIGGENYGYTF
NA | once | TRBV9 | CASSVGRDWTQYF
TRBD1 | once | TRBV6-6 | CASSRTGLENYGYTF
NA | NA | TRBV28 | CASSFWSTLGPYYGYTF
TRBD2 | NA | TRBV6-1 | CASSEYGRGYEQYF
NA | NA | TRBV10-1 | CASSEFGGPEEKLFF
NA | NA | TRBV27 | CASTGLGKGELFF
TRBD1 | NA | TRBV19 | CASSLWTGGDGYTF